These 31 T cell receptor beta chains came from one sample sequenced in a study of CD8+ T cells in alopecia areata. Once RNA had been extracted, it was reverse transcribed into cDNA to act as the sequencing template. Here immunoSEQ multiplex PCR was the method, and the copy in TCRdb shows in-frame clones only, minus some. The sample lists a few hundred thousand clones, less than 80% occurring once. This specimen consisted of CD4+ T cells sorted from blood, obtained at week 0. The receptors here all came from a human donor with alopecia areata.

The rearrangement links TRBV9 to TRBJ2-1; TRBD2 is a possible D gene (7 bases). The V end lost 2 bases, the J end lost 8 bases, and 8 bases lay between the germline ends. This CDR3 has 12 residues. Germline loops: CDR1 SGDLS, CDR2 YYNGEE. The DNA for the CDR3 is TGTGCCAGCAGCGTGCGGGGGCATGAGCAGTTCTTC. Its translation is CASSVRGHEQFF. Filled out from reference TRBV9 and TRBJ2-1, the complete variable domain reads DSGVTQTPKHLITATGQRVTLRCSPRSGDLSVYWYQQSLDQGLQFLIQYYNGEERAKGNILERFSAQQFPDLHSELNLSSLELGDSALYFCASSVRGHEQFFGPGTRLTVL.

The chain employs TRBV27 and TRBJ1-1; TRBD1 is a possible D gene (5 bases). The CDR3 covers 15 residues. The V end was cut by 5 bases, the J end by 5 bases, with 18 bases between. CDR1 is MNHEY, CDR2 SMNVEV, per germline (reference sequence). Written as DNA, the CDR3 is TGTGCCAGCAGTCCCCTAAGGGGAGGAGGTACTGAAGCTTTCTTT. It specifies CASSPLRGGGTEAFF.

The chain has TRBV11-1 and TRBJ2-5; TRBD2 agrees at 14 bases. CDR1 is SGHAT, CDR2 FQDESV, per germline (reference sequence). The CDR3 contains 16 residues. V gave up 3 bases and J gave up 7 bases; unmatched junction bases: 7. The CDR3 coding sequence is TGTGCCAGCAGCTTGGCTCCCGGGACTAGCGGGGGGACCCAGTACTTC. Translating gives CASSLAPGTSGGTQYF.

The chain combines TRBV7-2 with TRBJ1-1; tentatively, D is TRBD1 (6 bases). Germline assignment: CDR1 SGHTA and CDR2 FQGNSA. The V gene lost 5 bases and the J gene lost 1 base, with 8 bases spanning the gap. This CDR3 region has 13 residues. The CDR3 spells CASSAGQNTEAFF. CDR3 nucleotides: TGTGCCAGCAGCGCGGGACAGAACACTGAAGCTTTCTTT.

The chain links TRBV5-4 to TRBJ2-1; 8 bases fit TRBD2. V shed 4 bases and J 8 bases; nucleotides not matched to a gene: 14. Germline V gives CDR1 SGHNT, CDR2 YYREEE (reference sequence). The CDR3 is made up of 16 amino acids. CDR3 region: CASSDPGTRFSDEQFF. CDR3 in DNA: TGTGCCAGCAGCGACCCCGGGACTAGATTTAGCGATGAGCAGTTCTTC.

The chain carries TRBV27 and TRBJ1-5; the D gene is possibly TRBD1 (5 bases). The germline V gene encodes CDR1 MNHEY and CDR2 SMNVEV (reference sequence). This CDR3 contains 14 residues. V was cut by 3 bases and J by 3 bases, with 9 bases left in between. The DNA for the CDR3 is TGTGCCAGCAGTTTTGGGGGGAACAATCAGCCCCAGCATTTT. It specifies CASSFGGNNQPQHF.

The chain uses TRBV9 and TRBJ2-5, with 10 bases aligning to TRBD1. There are 15 residues in the CDR3. The germline V gene encodes CDR1 SGDLS and CDR2 YYNGEE. J was trimmed by 4 bases and V by 2 bases; bases with no gene match: 5. The CDR3 sequence: CASSVTTGGLETQYF. CDR3 nucleotide sequence: TGTGCCAGCAGCGTGACGACAGGGGGCCTAGAGACCCAGTACTTC.

In its sample, this clone was seen once. V and J are TRBV7-9 and TRBJ2-7; no clear D. CDR1 is SEHNR, CDR2 FQNEAQ, per germline (reference sequence). Deletions cut 2 bases from V and 3 bases from J, with 8 bases between. This CDR3 is built from 13 residues. Written as DNA, the CDR3 is TGTGCCAGCAGCTTATCCACCTACTACGAGCAGTACTTC. As protein: CASSLSTYYEQYF. Drawing the rest from reference TRBV7-9 and TRBJ2-7, the complete variable domain is DTGVSQNPRHKITKRGQNVTFRCDPISEHNRLYWYRQTLGQGPEFLTYFQNEAQLEKSRLLSDRFSAERPKGSFSTLEIQRTEQGDSAMYLCASSLSTYYEQYFGPGTRLTVT.

The rearrangement uses TRBV29-1 and TRBJ2-3; D remains ambiguous. Germline V CDR1 and CDR2: SQVTM, ANQGSEA. V was trimmed by 0 bases and J by 0 bases, leaving 13 bases between them. CDR3 size: 16 residues. The CDR3 DNA reads TGCAGCGTTGAAGATCTAACAATCACTAGCACAGATACGCAGTATTTT. Protein product: CSVEDLTITSTDTQYF.

In nucleotides, the CDR3 is TGCGCCAGCAGCCTGGGGACAGATTCGCGCGAGCAGTACTTC. Translating it yields CASSLGTDSREQYF. The chain links TRBV5-1 to TRBJ2-7, with 7 positions matching TRBD1. The ends lost 4 bases at V and 6 bases at J; junction bases unmatched: 10. This CDR3 contains 14 residues. Germline V gene sequence: CDR1 SGHRS, CDR2 YFSETQ. The full variable domain, rest sourced from reference TRBV5-1 and TRBJ2-7, is KAGVTQTPRYLIKTRGQQVTLSCSPISGHRSVSWYQQTPGQGLQFLFEYFSETQRNKGNFPGRFSGRQFSNSRSEMNVSTLELGDSALYLCASSLGTDSREQYFGPGTRLTVT.

This clone was detected only once. The J gene is TRBJ1-5, the V gene TRBV7-9, with a weak D call TRBD1 (5 bases). Between the trimmed V and J ends, which lost 4 bases and 0 bases, there was a span of 7 bases. This CDR3 is 14 amino acids long. Germline CDR1 SEHNR, CDR2 FQNEAQ (reference sequence). CDR3: CASSYDSSNQPQHF. Written as DNA, the CDR3 is TGTGCCAGCAGCTATGACAGTAGCAATCAGCCCCAGCATTTT.

The chain joins TRBV25-1 to TRBJ1-2; TRBD1 might be the D (6 bases). Germline CDR1 reads MGHDK; CDR2 reads SYGVNS. The CDR3 length is 13 residues. V gave up 4 bases and J gave up 7 bases, with 13 bases separating them. The CDR3 DNA sequence: TGTGCCAGCAGTGCCTCGGGGGGCTTTGGCTACACCTTC. Translating gives CASSASGGFGYTF.

The chain recombines TRBV30 with TRBJ2-3; no clear D gene. Germline loops: CDR1 GTSNPN, CDR2 SVGIG (reference sequence). Trimming took 1 base from V and 1 from J, leaving 6 bases between them. The CDR3 runs to 13 residues. The DNA of the CDR3 is TGTGCCTGGAGTGATACAGGCACAGATACGCAGTATTTT. Translating it yields CAWSDTGTDTQYF. Variable domain in full (rest from reference TRBV30 and TRBJ2-3): SQTIHQWPATLVQPVGSPLSLECTVEGTSNPNLYWYRQAAGRGLQLLFYSVGIGQISSEVPQNLSASRPQDRQFILSSKKLLLSDSGFYLCAWSDTGTDTQYFGPGTRLTVL.

J is TRBJ1-6 and V is TRBV6-1; 8 positions match TRBD1. Germline V gene sequence: CDR1 MNHNS, CDR2 SASEGT. The J segment lost 10 bases and the V segment lost 2 bases, leaving 7 bases of the junction unmatched. This CDR3 has 15 residues. The CDR3 here is CASSESWTGSSPLHF. The DNA of the CDR3 is TGTGCCAGCAGTGAATCCTGGACAGGGTCATCACCCCTCCACTTT.

V usage is TRBV29-1 and J usage is TRBJ1-5; TRBD1 agrees at 7 bases. CDR3 size: 14 residues. J was trimmed by 1 base and V by 4 bases; bases with no gene match: 4. From germline, CDR1 is SQVTM and CDR2 ANQGSEA. The DNA for the CDR3 is TGCAGCGTTGCCGACAGGGTAAGCAATCAGCCCCAGCATTTT. It is translated as CSVADRVSNQPQHF.

J is TRBJ1-5 and V is TRBV6-6, with 7 positions matching TRBD1. Germline V CDR1 and CDR2: MNHNY, SVGAGI (reference sequence). Trimming took 5 bases from V and 5 from J; bases not matched to a gene: 9. The CDR3 has 15 residues. CDR3 sequence: CASSDGQAGDQPQHF. CDR3 sequence (DNA): TGTGCCAGCAGTGATGGACAGGCTGGGGATCAGCCCCAGCATTTT.

The chain couples TRBV7-3 to TRBJ2-2; maybe TRBD2 (7 bases). Trimming took 5 bases from V and 4 from J, leaving 14 bases between them. This CDR3 contains 15 residues. The germline V gene has CDR1 SGHTA and CDR2 FQGTGA. CDR3: CASSPRGGGTGELFF. The CDR3, as DNA: TGTGCCAGCAGCCCCCGGGGAGGGGGCACCGGGGAGCTGTTTTTT.

The chain uses TRBV23-1 and TRBJ1-1; D is unclear. TRBV23-1 is an ORF, with its function uncertain. V lost 3 bases to trimming and J lost 6 bases, with 14 bases between them. The CDR3 length is 14 residues. The CDR3 DNA reads TGCGCCAGCAGTCATGGTCCGGGGATCGCTGAAGCTTTCTTT. This encodes CASSHGPGIAEAFF.

This sequence joins TRBV7-2 and TRBJ2-5; TRBD2 aligns across 8 bases. The CDR3 contains 14 residues. V lost 5 bases, J lost 5 bases, and 7 bases stayed unmatched. CDR1 is SGHTA, CDR2 FQGNSA, per germline. CDR3 sequence (DNA): TGTGCCAGCAGCGCAAGCGGGGGACGGGAGACCCAGTACTTC. Amino acids: CASSASGGRETQYF.

The V and J genes are TRBV5-6 and TRBJ2-5, with D perhaps matching TRBD2 (6 bases). Looked up from germline, CDR1 is SGHDT and CDR2 is YYEEEE. With 4 bases removed from V and 5 bases from J, the gap between germline ends came to 21 bases. CDR3 length: 16 residues. The CDR3 DNA is TGTGCCAGCAGCCCTGGAGGGTGGGGGTCTTGGGAGACCCAGTACTTC. It codes for CASSPGGWGSWETQYF. Variable domain in full (rest from reference TRBV5-6 and TRBJ2-5): DAGVTQSPTHLIKTRGQQVTLRCSPKSGHDTVSWYQQALGQGPQFIFQYYEEEERQRGNFPDRFSGHQFPNYSSELNVNALLLGDSALYLCASSPGGWGSWETQYFGPGTRLLVL.

The genes are TRBV27 and TRBJ1-5; 7 bases match TRBD1. Unmatched junction bases numbered 7, after V lost 6 bases and J lost 2 bases. Per the germline V gene, CDR1 is MNHEY and CDR2 is SMNVEV (reference sequence). The CDR3 sequence is 15 residues long. The CDR3 DNA reads TGTGCCAGCAGATCGACAGGGAAGGGCAATCAGCCCCAGCATTTT. Translation gives CASRSTGKGNQPQHF.

This sequence joins TRBV29-1 and TRBJ1-2, with D unresolved. V was pared by 5 bases and J by 7 bases, with 11 bases between. Germline-derived CDR1 and CDR2 are SQVTM and ANQGSEA. This CDR3 has 11 amino acids. CDR3: CSVLGGFGYTF. The CDR3 DNA follows: TGCAGCGTTCTGGGAGGGTTTGGCTACACCTTC. The complete variable domain, with remaining parts taken from reference TRBV29-1 and TRBJ1-2, reads SAVISQKPSRDICQRGTSLTIQCQVDSQVTMMFWYRQQPGQSLTLIATANQGSEATYESGFVIDKFPISRPNLTFSTLTVSNMSPEDSSIYLCSVLGGFGYTFGSGTRLTVV.

V and J are TRBV2 and TRBJ1-5; TRBD1 might be the D (5 bases). Germline CDR1 reads SNHLY; CDR2 reads FYNNEI. The CDR3 extends over 15 amino acids. Trimming took off 3 bases at V and 0 bases at J, with 9 bases between the two ends. The CDR3 loop reads CASSDDRGSNQPQHF. CDR3 in DNA: TGTGCCAGCAGTGATGACAGAGGTAGCAATCAGCCCCAGCATTTT. Variable domain in full (rest from reference TRBV2 and TRBJ1-5): EPEVTQTPSHQVTQMGQEVILRCVPISNHLYFYWYRQILGQKVEFLVSFYNNEISEKSEIFDDQFSVERPDGSNFTLKIRSTKLEDSAMYFCASSDDRGSNQPQHFGDGTRLSIL.

The genes are TRBV7-2 and TRBJ2-7; D ambiguous. Germline-derived CDR1 and CDR2 are SGHTA and FQGNSA. With 5 bases removed from V and 7 bases from J, the gap between germline ends came to 21 bases. This CDR3 contains 15 residues. The chain's CDR3 is CASSRNTQALGEQYF. CDR3 in DNA: TGTGCCAGCAGCCGCAATACGCAGGCCCTGGGGGAGCAGTACTTC.

V usage is TRBV20-1 and J usage is TRBJ2-5, with D unclear. CDR3 size: 8 residues. V was trimmed by 6 bases and J by 5 bases, leaving 1 base between them. Germline-derived CDR1 and CDR2 are DFQATT and SNEGSKA (reference sequence). CDR3 amino acids: CSAETQYF. The CDR3 DNA reads TGCAGTGCCGAGACCCAGTACTTC.

The chain is built from TRBV27 and TRBJ1-2; no firm D call. Trimming removed 5 bases at V and 9 bases at J, with 16 bases between. The CDR3 contains 13 residues. Germline-derived CDR1 and CDR2 are MNHEY and SMNVEV (reference sequence). This chain's CDR3 is CASSTRGELSYTF. CDR3 coding DNA: TGTGCCAGCAGTACCCGCGGCGAACTAAGCTACACCTTC.

In this sample, this clone turned up a few times. The chain uses TRBV5-4 and TRBJ1-2; the D gene is possibly TRBD1 (6 bases). Germline V CDR1 and CDR2: SGHNT, YYREEE (reference sequence). V lost 8 bases, J lost 6 bases, and 11 bases lay in between. The CDR3 has 11 residues. The CDR3 protein is CASSGADGYTF. DNA for the CDR3: TGTGCCAGTTCGGGGGCCGATGGCTACACCTTC.

On this clone: Germline and junction disagree at one end, which may indicate a read error. The gene calls are TRBV29-1 and TRBJ1-1; D not resolved. From germline, CDR1 is SQVTM and CDR2 ANQGSEA. This CDR3 contains 12 residues. The CDR3: CSVEGRYTEAFF. CDR3 coding DNA: TGCAGCGTGGAAGGACGGTACACTGAAGCTTTCTTT.

The chain has TRBV15 and TRBJ1-5; D may be TRBD1 (5 bases). Germline assignment: CDR1 LNHNV and CDR2 YYDKDF (reference sequence). Trimming cost V 5 bases and J 0 bases, with 8 bases left between them. The CDR3 loop spans 14 amino acids. CDR3 DNA sequence: TGTGCCACCAGCCGCAGGGTTAGCAATCAGCCCCAGCATTTT. Translated: CATSRRVSNQPQHF. The full variable domain, rest sourced from reference TRBV15 and TRBJ1-5, is DAMVIQNPRYQVTQFGKPVTLSCSQTLNHNVMYWYQQKSSQAPKLLFHYYDKDFNNEADTPDNFQSRRPNTSFCFLDIRSPGLGDTAMYLCATSRRVSNQPQHFGDGTRLSIL.

The chain employs TRBV21-1 and TRBJ2-5; no DNA check was done on the table's D call, TRBD1. TRBV21-1 corresponds to a pseudogene. CDR3 length: 17 amino acids. The CDR3 loop is CASSKAGQDNKQETQYF. CDR3 bases: TGTGCCAGCAGCAAAGCAGGACAGGACAATAAACAAGAGACCCAGTACTTC.

This chain uses TRBV19 with TRBJ1-5, with a possible D match to TRBD1 (6 bases). The CDR3 spans 13 residues. Germline CDR1 LNHDA, CDR2 SQIVND (reference sequence). Between the trimmed V and J ends, which lost 7 bases and 3 bases, there was a span of 10 bases. The CDR3 DNA is TGTGCCAGTATGGACAGACTCAATCAGCCCCAGCATTTT. Translation: CASMDRLNQPQHF.